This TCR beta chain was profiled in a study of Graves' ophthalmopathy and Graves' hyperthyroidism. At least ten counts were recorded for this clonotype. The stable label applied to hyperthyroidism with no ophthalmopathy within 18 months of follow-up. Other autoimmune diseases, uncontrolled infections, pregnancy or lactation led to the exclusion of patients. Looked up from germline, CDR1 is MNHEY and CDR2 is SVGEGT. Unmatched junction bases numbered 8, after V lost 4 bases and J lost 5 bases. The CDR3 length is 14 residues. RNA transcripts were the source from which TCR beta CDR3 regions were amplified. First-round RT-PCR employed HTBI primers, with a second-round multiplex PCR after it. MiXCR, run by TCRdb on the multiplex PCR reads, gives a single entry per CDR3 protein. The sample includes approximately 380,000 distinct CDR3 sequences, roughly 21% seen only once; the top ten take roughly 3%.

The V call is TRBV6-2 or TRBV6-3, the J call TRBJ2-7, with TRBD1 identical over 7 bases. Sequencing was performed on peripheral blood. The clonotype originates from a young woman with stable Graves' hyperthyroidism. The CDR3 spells CASSSATGIHEQYF. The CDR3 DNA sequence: TGTGCCAGCAGTTCCGCGACAGGGATCCACGAGCAGTACTTC.